Below, 24 T cell receptor beta chains from the same sample are listed, as sequenced in a study of vaccination and CD4 T cells after COVID-19. With the Oncomine TCR Beta short-read assay, DNA from cultured CD4+ T cells was sequenced. MiXCR, applied by TCRdb to the PCR reads, yields one record per CDR3 protein. The sample includes under 5,500 distinct CDR3 sequences, around 63% of them seen just once. No antigen is known for these receptors. Described treatment: 10-day PBMC culture with coronavirus spike peptide pools or control peptides (ViraFEST assay). CD4+ T lymphocytes from the unexposed donor were collected before the COVID-19 pandemic (2011-2018). Specimen: CD4+ T cells from blood, cultured in vitro. The receptor set was obtained from a human donor in good health.

This chain connects TRBV28 to TRBJ1-5; D ambiguous. V was shortened by 0 bases and J by 2 bases, with 8 bases between the two germline ends. CDR1 is MDHEN, CDR2 SYDVKM, per germline. This CDR3 has 15 residues. CDR3 region: CASSLWGVGNQPQHF. The DNA for the CDR3 is TGTGCCAGCAGTTTATGGGGAGTTGGCAATCAGCCCCAGCATTTT. Combining the CDR3 with reference TRBV28 and TRBJ1-5 gives the whole variable domain DVKVTQSSRYLVKRTGEKVFLECVQDMDHENMFWYRQDPGLGLRLIYFSYDVKMKEKGDIPEGYSVSREKKERFSLILESASTNQTSMYLCASSLWGVGNQPQHFGDGTRLSIL.

J is TRBJ2-5 and V is TRBV7-6, with 7 bases lining up with TRBD1. The CDR3 has 15 residues. Germline assignment: CDR1 SGHVS and CDR2 FNYEAQ. V was clipped by 5 bases and J by 3 bases; unmatched bases: 9. CDR3 protein: CASSQGVGTKETQYF. The CDR3 DNA follows: TGTGCCAGCAGCCAGGGGGTAGGGACGAAAGAGACCCAGTACTTC.

This rearrangement joins TRBV6-1 to TRBJ1-2, with a weak D call TRBD1 (6 bases). Germline CDR1 is MNHNS and CDR2 is SASEGT. Trimming cost V 7 bases and J 4 bases, with 16 bases left between them. The CDR3 covers 14 residues. CDR3 protein: CASNLGASGYGYTF. The CDR3 DNA sequence: TGTGCCAGCAACTTGGGGGCTTCGGGCTATGGCTACACCTTC.

The chain is built from TRBV18 and TRBJ1-2; D perhaps matches TRBD1 (6 bases). Germline V gives CDR1 KGHSH, CDR2 LQKENI. Trimming stripped 5 bases from V and 5 bases from J, with 15 bases between. The CDR3 has 14 amino acids. The CDR3 region is CASSGDTIWYGYTF. The CDR3 DNA reads TGTGCCAGCTCAGGGGACACCATATGGTATGGCTACACCTTC.

The V gene is TRBV15, the J gene TRBJ1-5, with 8 bases fitting TRBD1. J gave up 3 bases and V 2 bases, and 6 bases lay outside the gene matches. The CDR3 covers 16 residues. In germline, CDR1 is LNHNV, CDR2 YYDKDF (reference sequence). The CDR3 loop reads CATSRTNQGANQPQHF. CDR3 bases: TGTGCCACCAGCAGAACTAATCAGGGGGCCAATCAGCCCCAGCATTTT.

This clonotype is a singleton in its sample. The CDR3 spells CASSKLDEQYF. The CDR3 bases are TGTGCCAGCAGCAAACTTGACGAGCAGTACTTC. The gene calls are TRBV7-9 and TRBJ2-7; the D is unclear. Germline CDR1 reads SEHNR; CDR2 reads FQNEAQ (reference sequence). V gave up 5 bases and J gave up 5 bases, with 7 bases separating them. This CDR3 is built from 11 residues.

The V gene is TRBV6-1, the J gene TRBJ2-2, with a tentative D call TRBD2 (7 bases). The V gene lost 10 bases and the J gene lost 4 bases, with 16 bases spanning the gap. The CDR3 covers 14 residues. The germline gives CDR1 MNHNS, CDR2 SASEGT. CDR3 in amino acids: CAIRGAGVTGELFF. The CDR3 DNA follows: TGTGCCATCCGGGGGGCGGGGGTCACCGGGGAGCTGTTTTTT.

V and J are TRBV11-3 and TRBJ1-5; D unclear. The CDR3 runs 10 residues. Germline loops: CDR1 SGHNT, CDR2 YENEEA. V shed 3 bases and J shed 9 bases, with 3 bases lying between them. Here the CDR3 DNA reads TGTGCCAGCAGCTTCGGGCCCCAGCATTTT. Residues: CASSFGPQHF.

The chain has TRBV7-7 and TRBJ2-3; D is perhaps TRBD1 (5 bases). V lost 5 bases, J lost 4 bases, and 13 bases lay in between. This CDR3 has 14 amino acids. Germline CDR1 is SSHAT and CDR2 is FNYEAQ (reference sequence). CDR3 amino acids: CASSPGAASDTQYF. The CDR3 coding sequence is TGTGCCAGCAGCCCTGGGGCGGCGTCAGATACGCAGTATTTT.

The CDR3 region has the DNA TGTGCCAGCAGCTTGTCGGGGGCTGAGGGCTACACCTTC. Amino acid sequence: CASSLSGAEGYTF. This sequence joins TRBV7-9 and TRBJ1-2; D is possibly TRBD1 (6 bases). CDR3 length: 13 amino acids. The ends were cut back, 3 bases at V and 8 bases at J, with 13 bases in the middle. Germline lookup yields CDR1 SEHNR and CDR2 FQNEAQ (reference sequence).

The chain recombines TRBV12-3 or TRBV12-4 with TRBJ1-5, with D perhaps TRBD1 (5 bases). V was cut by 2 bases and J by 4 bases, with 12 bases left in between. The CDR3 consists of 15 residues. The CDR3 sequence is CASSLKGIGNQPQHF. The CDR3, as DNA: TGTGCCAGCAGTTTAAAGGGGATTGGAAATCAGCCCCAGCATTTT.

The rearrangement uses TRBV29-1 and TRBJ1-1; 8 positions agree with TRBD1. This CDR3 comprises 16 residues. The germline V gene encodes CDR1 SQVTM and CDR2 ANQGSEA. Trimming removed 2 bases from V and 4 bases from J; junction bases left unmatched: 12. CDR3 sequence: CSVERSGGEGGTEAFF. DNA of the CDR3: TGCAGCGTTGAAAGGTCAGGGGGCGAAGGGGGCACTGAAGCTTTCTTT.

For this clonotype: A read error may account for a junction end that differs from germline. The rearrangement links TRBV20-1 to TRBJ1-5; D call uncertain. The CDR3 totals 15 residues. From germline, CDR1 is DFQATT and CDR2 SNEGSKA (reference sequence). The CDR3: CSAKRDIFSDQPQHF. In DNA, the CDR3 is TGCAGTGCCAAGAGAGACATCTTTAGCGATCAGCCCCAGCATTTT.

The chain has TRBV6-2 or TRBV6-3 and TRBJ2-1; 9 nucleotides agree with TRBD2. The V segment lost 6 bases and the J segment 6 bases; nucleotides outside the gene matches: 9. The CDR3 spans 15 residues. Germline V lookup: CDR1 MNHEY, CDR2 SVGEGT. CDR3 sequence: CASSLKGLASNEQFF. The CDR3 nucleotides are TGTGCCAGCAGCTTGAAGGGACTAGCAAGCAATGAGCAGTTCTTC.

This clonotype was counted only a few times. The chain uses TRBV20-1 and TRBJ1-2, with 7 nucleotides matching TRBD1. The V gene's germline CDR1 is DFQATT and CDR2 SNEGSKA (reference sequence). V lost 0 bases, J lost 4 bases, and 5 bases stayed unmatched. This CDR3 contains 14 residues. CDR3 protein: CSARDEGAIYGYTF. The CDR3 DNA follows: TGCAGTGCTAGAGATGAGGGGGCTATCTATGGCTACACCTTC.

This clonotype has only one observation. J is TRBJ2-1 and V is TRBV28; TRBD1 matches 8 bases. Looked up from germline, CDR1 is MDHEN and CDR2 is SYDVKM. The ends lost 6 bases at V and 6 bases at J; junction bases unmatched: 4. This CDR3 spans 13 amino acids. The CDR3, as DNA: TGTGCCAGCAGGCTGACAGGGGCCAATGAGCAGTTCTTC. This translates into CASRLTGANEQFF. Combining the CDR3 with reference TRBV28 and TRBJ2-1 gives the whole variable domain DVKVTQSSRYLVKRTGEKVFLECVQDMDHENMFWYRQDPGLGLRLIYFSYDVKMKEKGDIPEGYSVSREKKERFSLILESASTNQTSMYLCASRLTGANEQFFGPGTRLTVL.

The chain has TRBV20-1 and TRBJ2-2; D is undetermined. CDR1 is DFQATT and CDR2 is SNEGSKA in the germline V gene (reference sequence). V was shortened by 0 bases and J by 0 bases, with 11 bases between the two germline ends. The CDR3 loop spans 16 amino acids. In DNA, the CDR3 is TGCAGTGCTAGAGATCTTAGGCAGACGAACACCGGGGAGCTGTTTTTT. This translates into CSARDLRQTNTGELFF.

Only a few counts were recorded for this clonotype. V usage is TRBV6-1 and J usage is TRBJ1-2; D unresolved. Germline V gene sequence: CDR1 MNHNS, CDR2 SASEGT. The CDR3 loop spans 13 amino acids. V was shortened by 11 bases and J by 5 bases, with 18 bases between the two germline ends. CDR3 sequence (DNA): TGTGCCGCGGCAGCCCTAGGGTTATATGGCTACACCTTC. This codes for CAAAALGLYGYTF.

This clonotype came up a few times. This chain connects TRBV20-1 to TRBJ2-4; 11 bases agree with TRBD1. The CDR3 covers 16 residues. V lost 0 bases to trimming and J lost 1 base; unmatched junction nucleotides: 2. In germline, CDR1 is DFQATT, CDR2 SNEGSKA (reference sequence). The CDR3 DNA sequence: TGCAGTGCTAGAGAGTGGGACAGGGGGGCCAAAAACATTCAGTACTTC. Its protein product is CSAREWDRGAKNIQYF.

The sample holds a few counts of this clonotype. The chain is built from TRBV2 and TRBJ1-2; tentatively, D is TRBD1 (5 bases). The CDR3 totals 12 residues. V was shortened by 6 bases and J by 4 bases, with 9 bases between the two germline ends. The germline V gene has CDR1 SNHLY and CDR2 FYNNEI. CDR3 amino acids: CASRKGSYGYTF. The CDR3 DNA is TGTGCCAGCAGAAAGGGGTCCTATGGCTACACCTTC.

This clonotype has only a few counts. The chain couples TRBV7-9 to TRBJ2-1, with 10 bases matching TRBD1. The J call could be wrong; TRBJ2-7 is a better fit for the DNA end. The CDR3 is 14 amino acids. Germline V gene sequence: CDR1 SEHNR, CDR2 FQNEAQ (reference sequence). In DNA form, the CDR3 reads TGTGCCAGCAGACAGACAGGGGGCGACTACGAGCAGTACTTC. This encodes CASRQTGGDYEQYF.

The gene calls are TRBV25-1 and TRBJ1-2; 10 bases align to TRBD1. Germline CDR1 and CDR2: MGHDK and SYGVNS. This CDR3 spans 15 amino acids. The V and J ends lost 4 bases and 4 bases, in that order; junction bases with no gene match: 6. CDR3 region: CASSATGTGAYGYTF. Written as DNA, the CDR3 is TGTGCCAGCAGTGCAACCGGGACAGGGGCCTATGGCTACACCTTC.

The chain carries TRBV10-3 and TRBJ2-1, with 9 bases aligning to TRBD1. Germline CDR1 is ENHRY and CDR2 is SYGVKD. CDR3 length: 19 amino acids. J was trimmed by 2 bases and V by 3 bases; bases with no gene match: 14. The CDR3 DNA is TGTGCCATCAGTGAATCCTCCGGGACAGGGTTGGGGGCCTACAATGAGCAGTTCTTC. Its protein is CAISESSGTGLGAYNEQFF.

The V call is TRBV14, the J call TRBJ1-1; D might be TRBD1 (5 bases). Trimming left V 0 bases short and J 8 bases short, with 7 bases between. The CDR3 has 12 residues. Germline CDR1 reads SGHDN; CDR2 reads FVKESK. The CDR3 sequence is CASSQDRGEAFF. The CDR3 bases are TGTGCCAGCAGCCAAGATCGGGGGGAAGCTTTCTTT.